This T cell receptor beta chain was profiled in a study of metastatic and nonmetastatic thyroid tumors. At the level of the study: Repertoire comparison spanned blood and tumor or nodule tissue of malignant and benign thyroid patients.

Study-wide findings and caveats: Malignant tumors reportedly showed significantly higher TCR beta diversity than benign nodules in both blood and tumor.

In the source study's methods: To classify distant metastasis in papillary thyroid cancer, a model was built from CDR3 differences across clinicopathological groups. TCRdb re-called the PCR reads through MiXCR. None of the V and J calls come from the authors' own analysis; TCRdb made them. The sample carries almost 35,000 clones, about a sixth recorded once. CDR1 is LGHNA, CDR2 YNFKEQ, per germline. The CDR3 contains 16 residues. V was clipped by 3 bases and J by 8 bases, with 22 bases between them. This clone was found many times. What it binds is unknown. Patients had received no treatment of any kind before thyroid surgery.

This receptor was obtained from a female donor with papillary thyroid cancer or a benign thyroid nodule (not recorded which). Some clones in this sample may be carry-over from other donors' samples. The specimen was blood. The chain has TRBV4-2 and TRBJ1-2, with D possibly TRBD1 on 5 matching bases. The CDR3 coding sequence is TGTGCCAGCAGCCACTATGCAAACCCAGGGCTGGGAGGCTACACCTTC. This translates into CASSHYANPGLGGYTF.